Listed below are T cell receptor beta chains from one sample, sequenced in a study of long-term antiretroviral therapy in people with HIV. Clones were sequenced by immunoSEQ multiplex PCR, and TCRdb holds only the in-frame ones, with some missing. The table has over 25,000 clones, 70% to 90% seen once. The sample consisted of unsorted PBMCs, taken 3 years after starting antiretroviral therapy. The receptors were sampled from a man in his forties with HIV. Each CDR3 is given with its conserved first and last residue. D genes are given only for firm matches. Some rows have no size entry. The others give once, few or many, or a class for an expanded clone.

J gene	D gene	clone size	V gene	CDR3 protein	CDR3 DNA
TRBJ2-1	NA	NA	TRBV11-1	CASTAAYNEQFF	TGTGCCAGCACGGCGGCGTACAATGAGCAGTTCTTC
TRBJ2-7	NA	NA	TRBV30	CAWLQEISYEQYF	TGTGCCTGGCTACAGGAGATCTCCTACGAGCAGTACTTC
TRBJ1-4	NA	few	TRBV2	CASSVGSYSEKLFF	TGTGCCAGCAGTGTTGGGTCATACTCGGAAAAACTGTTTTTT
TRBJ2-7	NA	NA	TRBV19	CASSIEPFGSYEQYF	TGTGCCAGTAGTATAGAGCCTTTCGGCTCCTACGAGCAGTACTTC
TRBJ1-2	NA	NA	TRBV10-3	CAISDRGNRFGYTF	TGTGCCATCAGTGATCGGGGAAATAGATTCGGCTACACCTTC
TRBJ2-5	NA	NA	TRBV19	CASSTTGTSGGIQETQYF	TGTGCCAGTAGTACCACCGGGACGTCCGGGGGAATACAAGAGACCCAGTACTTC
TRBJ1-1	NA	NA	TRBV4-3	CASSPRAGTEAFF	TGCGCCAGCAGCCCGCGGGCGGGGACTGAAGCTTTCTTT
TRBJ1-2	NA	NA	TRBV5-6	CASSSTPGLREGYTF	TGTGCCAGCAGCTCTACGCCAGGGTTAAGGGAGGGCTACACCTTC
TRBJ1-1	NA	NA	TRBV6-1	CASSETIYTEAFF	TGTGCCAGCAGTGAAACAATTTACACTGAAGCTTTCTTT
TRBJ2-1	NA	NA	TRBV7-9	CASSERWGNEQFF	TGTGCCAGCAGCGAAAGGTGGGGCAATGAGCAGTTCTTC
TRBJ1-1	NA	NA	TRBV25-1	CASNKWDGEVFF	TGTGCCAGCAATAAATGGGACGGTGAAGTTTTCTTT
TRBJ2-7	TRBD2	NA	TRBV4-2	CASSQDAGGGYEQYF	TGTGCCAGCAGCCAAGATGCGGGGGGGGGTTACGAGCAGTACTTC
TRBJ1-5	TRBD1	NA	TRBV7-8	CASSLGTGGRDQPQHF	TGTGCCAGCAGCCTAGGGACAGGGGGTAGGGATCAGCCCCAGCATTTT
TRBJ2-7	TRBD2	NA	TRBV4-3	CASSRGWTSGIYEQYF	TGCGCCAGCAGCCGGGGATGGACTAGCGGGATCTACGAGCAGTACTTC
TRBJ1-2	NA	NA	TRBV4-1	CASSQETGGYGYTF	TGCGCCAGCAGCCAGGAAACAGGAGGGTATGGCTACACCTTC